Listed below are T cell receptor beta chains from one sample, sequenced in a study of B cell selection in AIRE deficiency. Sequencing used immunoSEQ multiplex PCR; TCRdb keeps in-frame clones, though not all of them. The data hold some 27,000 clones, with roughly 95% observed a single time. Sequenced sample: CD4+CD127+ conventional T cells sorted from PBMCs. The receptors were gathered from a human donor in good health. CDR3s include the opening cysteine and the closing phenylalanine or tryptophan. Each record gives: V gene, clone size, D gene, J gene, CDR3 DNA, CDR3 protein. A D gene is named only where the DNA matches it firmly. Size is stated for part of the rows, as once, few or many counts, or as a class when the clone is expanded.

v_call: TRBV7-2
clone_size: NA
d_call: TRBD2
j_call: TRBJ2-1
cdr3_nt: TGTGCCAGCAGCTTAGCGTTGGCGGGAGGGGAGCAGTTCTTC
cdr3_aa: CASSLALAGGEQFF

v_call: TRBV6-5
clone_size: NA
d_call: TRBD1
j_call: TRBJ1-2
cdr3_nt: TGTGCCAGCAGTCCCAGGCAGGGGGCAGAGTATGGCTACACCTTC
cdr3_aa: CASSPRQGAEYGYTF

v_call: TRBV18
clone_size: NA
d_call: NA
j_call: TRBJ2-1
cdr3_nt: TGTGCCAGCTCGAGGGGGGGACCACTAAATGAGCAGTTCTTC
cdr3_aa: CASSRGGPLNEQFF

v_call: TRBV7-6
clone_size: NA
d_call: NA
j_call: TRBJ2-5
cdr3_nt: TGTGCCAGCAGCCAACGGGGGGAGACCCAGTACTTC
cdr3_aa: CASSQRGETQYF

v_call: TRBV27
clone_size: NA
d_call: TRBD2
j_call: TRBJ2-6
cdr3_nt: TGTGCCAGCAGAGGACTAGCGGGAACCTCTGGGGCCAACGTCCTGACTTTC
cdr3_aa: CASRGLAGTSGANVLTF

v_call: TRBV5-1
clone_size: NA
d_call: TRBD2
j_call: TRBJ2-5
cdr3_nt: TGCGCCAGCAGCTTGGTACGGGGGGGCCAAGAGACCCAGTACTTC
cdr3_aa: CASSLVRGGQETQYF

v_call: TRBV5-1
clone_size: once
d_call: TRBD1
j_call: TRBJ2-5
cdr3_nt: TGCGCCAGCAGCCTTTCCGGGACAGGGGAAGAGACCCAGTACTTC
cdr3_aa: CASSLSGTGEETQYF

v_call: TRBV6-6
clone_size: NA
d_call: NA
j_call: TRBJ2-1
cdr3_nt: TGTGCCAGCGAGTTTTCCGGAAAATTAAGGAATGAGCAGTTCTTC
cdr3_aa: CASEFSGKLRNEQFF

v_call: TRBV28
clone_size: NA
d_call: NA
j_call: TRBJ1-5
cdr3_nt: TGTGCCAGCAGGGAGACCAATCAGCCCCAGCATTTT
cdr3_aa: CASRETNQPQHF

v_call: TRBV6-6
clone_size: NA
d_call: TRBD2
j_call: TRBJ2-7
cdr3_nt: TGTGCCAGCACCTCCCTTGGGGGAGGGTCCGAGCAGTACTTC
cdr3_aa: CASTSLGGGSEQYF

v_call: TRBV6-1
clone_size: NA
d_call: NA
j_call: TRBJ2-7
cdr3_nt: TGTGCCAGCAGTGAAAGGGGCAGCTCCTACGAGCAGTACTTC
cdr3_aa: CASSERGSSYEQYF

v_call: TRBV4-1
clone_size: NA
d_call: NA
j_call: TRBJ2-1
cdr3_nt: TGCGCCAGCAGCCTGAGAATGAGCTCCTACAATGAGCAGTTCTTC
cdr3_aa: CASSLRMSSYNEQFF

v_call: TRBV7-6
clone_size: NA
d_call: NA
j_call: TRBJ1-1
cdr3_nt: TGTGCCAGCAGTTACCTACAGGGTAACACTGAAGCTTTCTTT
cdr3_aa: CASSYLQGNTEAFF

v_call: TRBV19
clone_size: NA
d_call: NA
j_call: TRBJ2-1
cdr3_nt: TGTGCCAGTAGTCCCTCAGTTAGAGTGGCAGGGGCCGGCAATGAGCAGTTCTTC
cdr3_aa: CASSPSVRVAGAGNEQFF

v_call: TRBV2
clone_size: NA
d_call: TRBD1
j_call: TRBJ1-1
cdr3_nt: TGTGCCAGCAGCCGAAAGACAGGGTGGACTGAAGCTTTCTTT
cdr3_aa: CASSRKTGWTEAFF

v_call: TRBV5-6
clone_size: NA
d_call: NA
j_call: TRBJ2-7
cdr3_nt: TGTGCCAGCAGCTTGGTAGGGCCCGCGGAAGAGCAGTACTTC
cdr3_aa: CASSLVGPAEEQYF

v_call: TRBV7-3
clone_size: NA
d_call: TRBD1
j_call: TRBJ1-3
cdr3_nt: TGTGCCAGCAGCTTAAAAGGGGGCGAAGCTGGAAACACCATATATTTT
cdr3_aa: CASSLKGGEAGNTIYF

v_call: TRBV15
clone_size: NA
d_call: NA
j_call: TRBJ1-2
cdr3_nt: TGTGCCACCAGCAGAGATTCAGCCTCCGTGGATCTCTACGGCTACACCTTC
cdr3_aa: CATSRDSASVDLYGYTF

v_call: TRBV2
clone_size: NA
d_call: NA
j_call: TRBJ2-2
cdr3_nt: TGTGCCAGCAGTGGGGGGAACACCGGGGAGCTGTTTTTT
cdr3_aa: CASSGGNTGELFF

v_call: TRBV19
clone_size: NA
d_call: NA
j_call: TRBJ2-1
cdr3_nt: TGTGCCAGTAGTATACAGGGAGGCGAGTACAATGAGCAGTTCTTC
cdr3_aa: CASSIQGGEYNEQFF

v_call: TRBV5-5
clone_size: NA
d_call: NA
j_call: TRBJ2-1
cdr3_nt: TGTGCCAGCAGCTTGCTCCCGGGACGCATTAGCAATGAGCAGTTCTTC
cdr3_aa: CASSLLPGRISNEQFF

v_call: TRBV7-2
clone_size: NA
d_call: NA
j_call: TRBJ2-7
cdr3_nt: TGTGCCAGCAGCTTAGACTCGCGGGACGGAGGTCAGGGGTACTTC
cdr3_aa: CASSLDSRDGGQGYF

v_call: TRBV18
clone_size: NA
d_call: NA
j_call: TRBJ1-1
cdr3_nt: TGTGCCAGCTCACGGCAGGGAAGGGCTGAAGCTTTCTTT
cdr3_aa: CASSRQGRAEAFF

v_call: TRBV7-5
clone_size: NA
d_call: NA
j_call: TRBJ1-1
cdr3_nt: TGTGTCAGAACAACTGGGGAGAACACTGAAGCTTTCTTT
cdr3_aa: CVRTTGENTEAFF